This entry is about one T cell receptor beta chain. The data stem from a study of technical replicates of blood from several donors. This CDR3 is 14 amino acids long. The germline V and J ends were trimmed by 5 bases and 5 bases, with 16 bases remaining between them. Per germline, CDR1 SGHTA and CDR2 FQGTGA. TCRdb keeps only in-frame clones here, not all; method: immunoSEQ multiplex PCR. The sample lists 80,000 or so clones, roughly 94% occurring once. This sequence originates from a human donor in good health. The chain employs TRBV7-3 and TRBJ2-7; D is perhaps TRBD2 (6 bases). Sequences were obtained from T cells isolated from PBMCs. DNA of the CDR3: TGTGCCAGCAGCGCGGGACCCCTGAGCGACGAGCAGTACTTC. Amino acid sequence: CASSAGPLSDEQYF.